These 28 T cell receptor beta chains were all obtained from the same sample, sequenced in a study of regulatory T cells in long-lasting Graves disease. Sample time point: persistent/refractory GD, antithyroid drugs over 5 years with positive TRAb. Scientists built the TCR library using RNA that was extracted from PBMCs. Researchers made TCR beta libraries by using iRepertoire HTBI primers and running Arm-PCR on CDR3 regions. Each CDR3 protein gets one entry after TCRdb re-called the multiplex PCR reads with MiXCR. The sample holds about 400,000 distinct CDR3 sequences, about 20% seen once. This sample comprised peripheral blood mononuclear cells (PBMCs), obtained when the disease was refractory, from a patient treated with antithyroid drugs. The receptors were sampled from a female donor with Graves disease.

The V gene is TRBV28, the J gene TRBJ2-3; D remains unclear. Germline V gene lookup returns CDR1 MDHEN and CDR2 SYDVKM. The CDR3 runs 12 residues. With 8 bases removed from V and 3 bases from J, the gap between germline ends came to 9 bases. CDR3 sequence reads: CASGFSTDTQYF. The CDR3 coding sequence is TGTGCCAGCGGATTTAGTACAGATACGCAGTATTTT. The full variable domain, with the rest looked up from reference TRBV28 and TRBJ2-3, is DVKVTQSSRYLVKRTGEKVFLECVQDMDHENMFWYRQDPGLGLRLIYFSYDVKMKEKGDIPEGYSVSREKKERFSLILESASTNQTSMYLCASGFSTDTQYFGPGTRLTVL.

Regarding this clonotype: A junction end diverges from the germline sequence, so it may reflect a read error. The rearrangement uses TRBV20-1 and TRBJ2-5; D is ambiguous. The CDR3 runs 14 residues. Germline CDR1 reads DFQATT; CDR2 reads SNEGSKA (reference sequence). CDR3 region: CSARDGGPEETQYF. The CDR3 DNA reads TGTAGTGCTAGAGATGGCGGACCAGAAGAGACCCAGTACTTC.

V usage is TRBV6-1 and J usage is TRBJ2-7, with 7 bases identical to TRBD2. Germline V CDR1 and CDR2: MNHNS, SASEGT. This CDR3 region has 17 residues. Losses at the gene ends were 6 bases for V and 1 base for J; bases not matched to a gene: 15. Here the CDR3 DNA reads TGTGCCAGCAGAACCTTTATTTCGGGAGCGGGGTCCTACGAGCAGTACTTC. Its protein is CASRTFISGAGSYEQYF.

The gene calls are TRBV7-6 and TRBJ2-5, with 7 bases identical to TRBD1. Germline trimming cut 4 bases from V and 2 bases from J; bases unmatched to any gene: 13. In germline, CDR1 is SGHVS, CDR2 FNYEAQ. The CDR3 totals 17 residues. The CDR3 is CASSSHSPRDSQETQYF. The CDR3 nucleotides are TGTGCCAGCAGCTCGCACTCCCCCCGGGACAGTCAAGAGACCCAGTACTTC.

J is TRBJ2-7 and V is TRBV5-6; TRBD2 agrees at 11 bases. The CDR3 totals 15 residues. CDR1 and CDR2 (germline): SGHDT, YYEEEE. V shed 4 bases and J 3 bases; nucleotides not matched to a gene: 6. The CDR3: CASSRGTSGYYEQYF. The CDR3 nucleotides read TGTGCCAGCAGCCGCGGGACTAGCGGATACTACGAGCAGTACTTC.

This clonotype was detected a few times. The V call is TRBV27, the J call TRBJ2-1; 9 bases agree with TRBD1. The CDR3 consists of 15 residues. Per germline, CDR1 MNHEY and CDR2 SMNVEV (reference sequence). The V gene end was trimmed by 3 bases and the J gene end by 8 bases; junction bases not matched to a gene: 8. CDR3 sequence (DNA): TGTGCCAGCAGTTTCCCCGGGACAGGGACCCATGAGCAGTTCTTC. As protein: CASSFPGTGTHEQFF.

CDR3 loop: CASSPVEREQAHYTEAFF. In DNA, the CDR3 is TGTGCCAGCTCACCCGTCGAAAGGGAGCAGGCCCATTACACTGAAGCTTTCTTT. V and J are TRBV18 and TRBJ1-1; D not certain. The V end lost 3 bases, the J end lost 3 bases, and 23 bases lay between the germline ends. The V gene's germline CDR1 is KGHSH and CDR2 LQKENI. This CDR3 has 18 residues.

There are many counts of this clonotype. This chain connects TRBV15 to TRBJ1-1; D is unclear. CDR1 LNHNV and CDR2 YYDKDF come from the germline V gene (reference sequence). Between the trimmed V and J ends, which lost 0 bases and 11 bases, there was a span of 13 bases. The CDR3 runs 13 residues. The CDR3 DNA reads TGTGCCACCAGCAGAGATTTCGTCTTAGAGGCTTTCTTT. It is translated as CATSRDFVLEAFF. Using reference TRBV15 and TRBJ1-1 for the parts outside the CDR3, the full variable domain is DAMVIQNPRYQVTQFGKPVTLSCSQTLNHNVMYWYQQKSSQAPKLLFHYYDKDFNNEADTPDNFQSRRPNTSFCFLDIRSPGLGDTAMYLCATSRDFVLEAFFGQGTRLTVV.

This clonotype was detected a few times. This rearrangement joins TRBV11-3 to TRBJ1-1; D is unresolved. The CDR3 has 14 residues. Germline loops: CDR1 SGHNT, CDR2 YENEEA. The germline V and J ends were trimmed by 5 bases and 0 bases, with 10 bases remaining between them. DNA of the CDR3: TGTGCCAGCAGCGTTGGGCCGTTGAACACTGAAGCTTTCTTT. Its protein is CASSVGPLNTEAFF.

This clonotype was seen more than once but under ten times. The CDR3 sequence: CASSGVVTNIQYF. The CDR3 DNA reads TGTGCCAGTAGTGGGGTCGTTACGAACATTCAGTACTTC. The chain recombines TRBV19 with TRBJ2-4; D not certain. The germline gives CDR1 LNHDA, CDR2 SQIVND (reference sequence). This CDR3 has 13 residues. Deletions cut 5 bases from V and 7 bases from J, with 12 bases between.

The CDR3 DNA sequence: TGCAGTGCTGCGATAGGGAGTTACGAGCAGTACTTC. It specifies CSAAIGSYEQYF. The genes are TRBV20-1 and TRBJ2-7; D may be TRBD2 (5 bases). CDR1 DFQATT and CDR2 SNEGSKA come from the germline V gene (reference sequence). CDR3 size: 12 residues. V shed 5 bases and J shed 4 bases, with 12 bases lying between them.

The sample holds a few counts of this clonotype. This chain joins TRBV29-1 and TRBJ2-2; 8 bases are a match to TRBD2. The CDR3 loop spans 14 amino acids. Per the germline V gene, CDR1 is SQVTM and CDR2 is ANQGSEA. After removal of 5 bases from V and 7 bases from J, the junction contained 9 bases not matched to a gene. CDR3 in DNA: TGCAGCGTTACCGGGACTAGGTTCGACGGGGAGCTGTTTTTT. As protein: CSVTGTRFDGELFF.

The V and J genes are TRBV7-2 and TRBJ2-1; 11 bases agree with TRBD2. Unmatched junction bases numbered 9, after V lost 9 bases and J lost 8 bases. The CDR3 runs 14 residues. Germline CDR1 is SGHTA and CDR2 is FQGNSA. CDR3 nucleotides: TGTGCCAGGCACCTAGCGGGAGGCCCCCATGAGCAGTTCTTC. Its protein product is CARHLAGGPHEQFF.

The sample holds many counts of this clonotype. This rearrangement joins TRBV28 to TRBJ1-2; maybe TRBD1 (5 bases). The germline CDR1 and CDR2 sequences are MDHEN and SYDVKM. The CDR3 consists of 11 residues. Deletions cut 5 bases from V and 5 bases from J, with 6 bases between. The CDR3 DNA sequence: TGTGCCAGCAGTGAGGGGTATGGCTACACCTTC. Translation: CASSEGYGYTF.

CDR3 in amino acids: CAWTGLAGHGQFF. DNA for the CDR3: TGTGCCTGGACCGGATTAGCGGGACATGGGCAGTTCTTC. The chain recombines TRBV30 with TRBJ2-1; TRBD2 matches 8 bases. This CDR3 is built from 13 residues. V trimming: 4 bases; J trimming: 12 bases; junction bases outside the gene matches: 11. CDR1 and CDR2 (germline): GTSNPN, SVGIG (reference sequence).

There are many counts of this clonotype. The V call is TRBV11-2, the J call TRBJ1-4, with D tentatively TRBD1 (5 bases). CDR1 is SGHAT, CDR2 FQNNGV, per germline. The length of the CDR3 is 14 residues. The V end lost 1 base, the J end lost 7 bases, and 10 bases lay between the germline ends. The CDR3 sequence is CASSLARVPEKLFF. For the CDR3, the DNA is TGTGCCAGCAGCTTAGCCAGGGTCCCTGAAAAACTGTTTTTT.

Concerning this clonotype itself: This could be a read error, since a much larger clone is one nucleotide away. Since the CDR3 does not end with the conserved phenylalanine or tryptophan, this likely comes from a read error. This chain joins TRBV6-5 and TRBJ2-5; no clear D gene. The CDR3 has 14 amino acids. CDR1 and CDR2 from the germline V gene are MNHEY and SVGAGI. V dropped 2 bases and J dropped 5 bases, with 12 bases sitting between them. The DNA for the CDR3 is TGTGCCAGCAGTTACGGGCAAGGTGCGGAGACCCAGTACCTC. Translating gives CASSYGQGAETQYL.

This clonotype was counted a few times. This chain links TRBV10-1 with TRBJ2-7; perhaps TRBD2 as D (5 bases). This CDR3 has 14 residues. Germline CDR1 WNHNN, CDR2 SYGVQD (reference sequence). V gave up 4 bases and J gave up 3 bases, with 13 bases separating them. The CDR3 loop reads CASSADTRGYEQYF. CDR3 bases: TGCGCCAGCAGTGCTGACACTCGGGGCTACGAGCAGTACTTC.

About this clonotype itself: This may be a read error, as it is one base from a much larger clone. This sequence joins TRBV28 and TRBJ2-7, with D perhaps TRBD1 or TRBD2 (6 bases each). Germline-derived CDR1 and CDR2 are MDHEN and SYDVKM. The CDR3 covers 14 residues. CDR3 in DNA: TGTCCCAGCAGTTCATTCGGGGGCCACTACGAGCAGTACTTC. Its translation is CPSSSFGGHYEQYF.

This clonotype has a count of ten or more. The genes are TRBV6-1 and TRBJ2-7; the match to TRBD2 covers 10 bases. The junction had 6 bases not matched to a gene; V was cut back by 5 bases and J by 5 bases. The CDR3 has 14 residues. From germline, CDR1 is MNHNS and CDR2 SASEGT. For the CDR3, the DNA is TGTGCCAGCAGTCCCCTAGCGGGAGCGCACGAGCAGTACTTC. The encoded protein is CASSPLAGAHEQYF.

This clonotype was observed a single time. The rearrangement joins TRBV30 to TRBJ2-3, with D hard to call. CDR3 length: 14 residues. The ends were cut back, 0 bases at V and 2 bases at J, with 9 bases in the middle. The germline CDR1 and CDR2 sequences are GTSNPN and SVGIG (reference sequence). In DNA, the CDR3 is TGTGCCTGGAGTGTAGTTAGAACCACAGATACGCAGTATTTT. Protein product: CAWSVVRTTDTQYF. The whole variable domain, remainder taken from reference TRBV30 and TRBJ2-3, is SQTIHQWPATLVQPVGSPLSLECTVEGTSNPNLYWYRQAAGRGLQLLFYSVGIGQISSEVPQNLSASRPQDRQFILSSKKLLLSDSGFYLCAWSVVRTTDTQYFGPGTRLTVL.

This sequence joins TRBV19 and TRBJ2-7; 7 nucleotides line up with TRBD1. The CDR3 length is 12 residues. Germline V gene data show CDR1 as LNHDA and CDR2 as SQIVND (reference sequence). V was pared by 7 bases and J by 6 bases, with 6 bases of the junction left unmatched. CDR3 nucleotide sequence: TGTGCCAGTACCGACGGGACAGCCGAGCAGTACTTC. It translates to CASTDGTAEQYF.

The rearrangement joins TRBV24-1 to TRBJ2-3; D ambiguous. The germline gives CDR1 KGHDR, CDR2 SFDVKD. V was trimmed by 4 bases and J by 6 bases, leaving 10 bases between them. The CDR3 loop spans 13 amino acids. In DNA, the CDR3 is TGTGCCACCAGTGACTCCGTGAGGGATACGCAGTATTTT. Translated: CATSDSVRDTQYF.

This sequence joins TRBV6-5 and TRBJ2-3; D remains unclear. Per germline, CDR1 MNHEY and CDR2 SVGAGI. The V end was cut by 0 bases, the J end by 2 bases, with 9 bases between. The CDR3 extends over 15 amino acids. CDR3 nucleotide sequence: TGTGCCAGCAGTTACTCGTCATCCGACACAGATACGCAGTATTTT. Translating it yields CASSYSSSDTDTQYF.

This clonotype was observed a few times. The rearrangement joins TRBV9 to TRBJ2-6; maybe TRBD1 (5 bases). This CDR3 contains 16 residues. V dropped 3 bases and J dropped 2 bases, with 12 bases sitting between them. Germline V lookup: CDR1 SGDLS, CDR2 YYNGEE. The CDR3 nucleotides read TGTGCCAGCAGCGCCAGGGTAGGTGCTGGGGCCAACGTCCTGACTTTC. Its translation is CASSARVGAGANVLTF.

This clonotype was observed many times. CDR3 in amino acids: CASSSPRGKKETQYF. CDR3 DNA sequence: TGTGCCAGCAGCTCCCCTCGGGGGAAGAAAGAGACCCAGTACTTC. The chain has TRBV11-1 and TRBJ2-5; weak D call: TRBD2 (6 bases). CDR1 is SGHAT, CDR2 FQDESV, per germline (reference sequence). This CDR3 is built from 15 residues. Trimming removed 4 bases at V and 3 bases at J, with 15 bases between.

This clonotype was counted many times. V is TRBV2 and J is TRBJ1-1; D not resolved. V dropped 8 bases and J dropped 1 base, with 8 bases sitting between them. The CDR3 covers 12 residues. Looked up from germline, CDR1 is SNHLY and CDR2 is FYNNEI. The CDR3 DNA is TGTGCCAGCGGCAATCCGAACACTGAAGCTTTCTTT. This encodes CASGNPNTEAFF.

The chain combines TRBV20-1 with TRBJ2-3; D is possibly TRBD2 (6 bases). Trimming removed 2 bases at V and 9 bases at J, with 24 bases between. The CDR3 spans 16 residues. Germline V gene sequence: CDR1 DFQATT, CDR2 SNEGSKA (reference sequence). The CDR3 sequence: CSARRLGAGTDKTQYF. The CDR3 DNA reads as TGCAGTGCTAGACGCCTTGGCGCGGGGACCGACAAAACGCAGTATTTT.